This T cell receptor (beta chain) was sequenced in a study of cytomegalovirus exposure and HLA in healthy donors. This CDR3 is 23 amino acids long. CDR1 ENHRY and CDR2 SYGVKD come from the germline V gene. The V gene lost 0 bases and the J gene lost 1 base, with 31 bases spanning the gap. Study observations and caveats: CMV antigen specificity was confirmed in vitro for a few CMV-associated chains. Most TCR sequences were rare, but some public TCRs occurred in many donors. Donor immune exposure was known only as CMV serostatus. Near-uniform donor sequencing depth was presumed by presence/absence analyses.

Details on this clone: Its target is unknown.

PCR involved 60 Vbeta and 13 Jbeta primers. Clones were sequenced by immunoSEQ multiplex PCR, and TCRdb holds only the in-frame ones, with some missing. Among some 110,000 clones listed, roughly 80% were seen once. The sample was PBMCs. The chain combines TRBV10-3 with TRBJ1-5; TRBD1 might be the D (6 bases). This receptor was identified in a woman aged 40 to 50 in good health and CMV-seronegative. Here the CDR3 reads CAISESIRGAGADLRSSNQPQHF. CDR3 DNA sequence: TGTGCCATCAGTGAGTCGATAAGGGGAGCGGGGGCGGACCTTCGCTCGAGCAATCAGCCCCAGCATTTT.